This T cell receptor beta chain was obtained from a study of control samples from healthy donors and cancer patients. Profiled with immunoSEQ multiplex PCR; TCRdb holds only in-frame clones, not every one. Of 100,000 to 150,000 clones listed, around 89% are singletons. Sequenced input: blood. The receptor was derived from a man aged 50 or older in good health.

CDR3 nucleotides: TGTGCCAGCAGCCATTTGGGGGTGGAGACCCAGTACTTC. Translation gives CASSHLGVETQYF. The chain couples TRBV3-1 (or the pseudogene TRBV3-2) to TRBJ2-5, with D perhaps given as TRBD1 or TRBD2 (5 bases each). Trimming shortened V by 3 bases and J by 5 bases, and 10 bases separated the two germline ends. Germline CDR1 LGHDT, CDR2 YNNKEL (reference sequence). The CDR3 extends over 13 amino acids.